The next 23 T cell receptor beta chains were all read from a single sample in a study of T cells after yellow fever vaccination (dated by TCRdb to between 2018 and 2021). Library creation used 5' RACE. Reads for this sample came from an Illumina HiSeq 2500. TCRdb reprocessing: public reads trimmed at Q25 with fastp, clones called with MiXCR, in-frame beta chains kept. Records with the same CDR3 protein are collapsed into one entry carrying the most frequent genes and DNA. The sample has approximately 12,000 distinct CDR3 sequences on record, approximately 4.9% of them singletons. 40% to 60% of the sample is in the top ten clones. This specimen's treatment or condition label, per the study, means: live attenuated yellow fever vaccine strain. The material sequenced was PBMCs, either bulk or a sorted T-cell subset (CD4+, CD8+, memory, or dextramer-sorted; not recorded which), taken 45 days after the yellow fever booster vaccination. These receptors were obtained from a man younger than 40 who received the YFV17D yellow fever vaccine.

This clonotype was counted ten times or more. The chain recombines TRBV2 with TRBJ1-1, with a weak D call TRBD1 (5 bases). Germline-derived CDR1 and CDR2 are SNHLY and FYNNEI. The germline V and J ends were trimmed by 5 bases and 7 bases, with 14 bases remaining between them. The CDR3 has 13 residues. CDR3 sequence (DNA): TGTGCCAGCAGTTATGGACATTCCGTTGAAGCTTTCTTT. Its protein product is CASSYGHSVEAFF. The full variable domain, completed using reference TRBV2 and TRBJ1-1, is EPEVTQTPSHQVTQMGQEVILRCVPISNHLYFYWYRQILGQKVEFLVSFYNNEISEKSEIFDDQFSVERPDGSNFTLKIRSTKLEDSAMYFCASSYGHSVEAFFGQGTRLTVV.

This clonotype was observed at least ten times. The gene calls are TRBV29-1 and TRBJ2-5; 7 bases are shared with TRBD2. The CDR3 loop spans 16 amino acids. Germline V gives CDR1 SQVTM, CDR2 ANQGSEA. As DNA, the CDR3 is TGCACTGTAGCAGTGAGTAGCGGGTATTTGGAAGAGACCCAGTACTTC. It translates to CTVAVSSGYLEETQYF.

This clonotype has ten or more counts. This chain uses TRBV20-1 with TRBJ1-3; TRBD1 matches 7 bases. The CDR3 totals 15 residues. The germline V gene has CDR1 DFQATT and CDR2 SNEGSKA (reference sequence). V dropped 6 bases and J dropped 4; count of bases not matched to a gene: 12. The CDR3 bases are TGCAGTGCCCTCCCCGCCGACAGGGCCGGAAACACCATATATTTT. This gives the protein CSALPADRAGNTIYF.

This clonotype was seen repeatedly, ten times or more. V and J are TRBV18 and TRBJ2-3; unclear D gene. This CDR3 is 12 amino acids long. V lost 4 bases, J lost 4 bases, and 6 bases lay in between. Germline values: CDR1 KGHSH, CDR2 LQKENI. CDR3 coding DNA: TGTGCCAGCTCACTGTTTGCAGATACGCAGTATTTT. Translated: CASSLFADTQYF.

The table lists this clonotype with many counts. This chain joins TRBV20-1 and TRBJ2-2; 12 bases agree with TRBD2. CDR1 and CDR2 from the germline V gene are DFQATT and SNEGSKA (reference sequence). Losses at the gene ends were 5 bases for V and 0 bases for J; bases not matched to a gene: 7. The length of the CDR3 is 17 residues. Here the CDR3 reads CSAASGTSGSNTGELFF. The CDR3 region has the DNA TGCAGTGCTGCCTCCGGGACTAGCGGGTCGAACACCGGGGAGCTGTTTTTT.

This clonotype showed up many times. The CDR3 loop is CAWSLSNEQFF. Written as DNA, the CDR3 is TGTGCCTGGAGTCTCAGCAATGAGCAGTTCTTC. The chain combines TRBV30 with TRBJ2-1; D is unresolved. The CDR3 length is 11 residues. In germline, CDR1 is GTSNPN, CDR2 SVGIG (reference sequence). Trimming took 2 bases from V and 6 from J, leaving 5 bases between them. The entire variable domain, with the rest obtained from reference TRBV30 and TRBJ2-1, is as follows: SQTIHQWPATLVQPVGSPLSLECTVEGTSNPNLYWYRQAAGRGLQLLFYSVGIGQISSEVPQNLSASRPQDRQFILSSKKLLLSDSGFYLCAWSLSNEQFFGPGTRLTVL.

This clonotype appeared many times. This chain uses TRBV29-1 with TRBJ2-7, with D unresolved. Germline V gene data show CDR1 as SQVTM and CDR2 as ANQGSEA. The CDR3 is made up of 10 amino acids. The CDR3 nucleotides are TGCATCTGCCATCCCTACGAGCAGTACTTC. This encodes CICHPYEQYF.

This clonotype was seen at least ten times. This sequence joins TRBV12-3 or TRBV12-4 and TRBJ1-1; 8 nucleotides line up with TRBD1. Unmatched junction bases numbered 8, after V lost 4 bases and J lost 1 base. CDR3 length: 16 residues. This CDR3 reads CASSSLIGQGNTEAFF. DNA of the CDR3: TGTGCCAGCAGTTCATTAATCGGACAGGGGAACACTGAAGCTTTCTTT.

This clonotype was seen ten or more times. This chain links TRBV12-3 or TRBV12-4 with TRBJ2-3, with a possible D match to TRBD2 (6 bases). Trimming stripped 7 bases from V and 1 base from J, with 15 bases between. This CDR3 has 15 amino acids. CDR3 amino acids: CASINRRGRTDTQYF. As DNA, the CDR3 is TGTGCCAGCATTAATAGGAGGGGCCGCACAGATACGCAGTATTTT.

This clonotype was seen ten or more times. The gene calls are TRBV9 and TRBJ2-1; 10 bases line up with TRBD2. The junction had 9 bases not matched to a gene; V was cut back by 5 bases and J by 10 bases. The CDR3 has 14 amino acids. Germline V gene lookup returns CDR1 SGDLS and CDR2 YYNGEE. The CDR3 DNA is TGTGCCAGCAGTGAAGGACTAGCGGTAGGAGAGCAGTTCTTC. This gives the protein CASSEGLAVGEQFF.

This clonotype was detected many times. V and J are TRBV7-9 and TRBJ2-1; 11 bases line up with TRBD2. This CDR3 comprises 15 residues. Germline V gene sequence: CDR1 SEHNR, CDR2 FQNEAQ (reference sequence). The V and J ends lost 1 base and 8 bases, in that order; junction bases with no gene match: 4. The CDR3 DNA is TGTGCCAGCAGCTTAGGGCTAGCGGGAGGTCATGAGCAGTTCTTC. Residues: CASSLGLAGGHEQFF.

The sample holds many counts of this clonotype. The rearrangement uses TRBV6-2 or TRBV6-3 and TRBJ2-2; no reliable D call. Germline V CDR1 and CDR2: MNHEY, SVGEGT. Trimming removed 6 bases at V and 1 base at J, with 9 bases between. CDR3 length: 14 amino acids. The CDR3 DNA is TGTGCCAGCAGCCCGGGCCGGAACACCGGGGAGCTGTTTTTT. Its translation: CASSPGRNTGELFF.

This clonotype was recorded many times. V gene TRBV4-3 combines with J gene TRBJ2-1; the D is unclear. CDR3 length: 14 residues. Trimming removed 0 bases from V and 9 bases from J, with 12 bases in between. CDR1 is LGHNA, CDR2 YSLEER, per germline. In DNA, the CDR3 is TGCGCCAGCAGCCAAGATCGCGAGCATGCTGAGCAGTTCTTC. Residues: CASSQDREHAEQFF.

Ten or more counts support this clonotype. The rearrangement joins TRBV6-5 to TRBJ2-7, with 8 nucleotides matching TRBD2. The V and J ends lost 4 bases and 7 bases, in that order; junction bases with no gene match: 15. The CDR3 contains 16 residues. The V gene's germline CDR1 is MNHEY and CDR2 SVGAGI. CDR3 sequence: CASSWGGGAGVNEQYF. As DNA, the CDR3 is TGTGCCAGCAGTTGGGGAGGTGGAGCGGGAGTGAATGAGCAGTACTTC.

The genes are TRBV20-1 and TRBJ2-3, with D maybe TRBD1 (6 bases). Germline values: CDR1 DFQATT, CDR2 SNEGSKA (reference sequence). The CDR3 is made up of 16 amino acids. CDR3 nucleotides: TGCAGCGTCAGGGGCGAGGCGCTGGGCTACACAGATACGCAGTATTTT. Translation: CSVRGEALGYTDTQYF.

This clonotype was picked up many times. The rearrangement links TRBV2 to TRBJ2-5; 9 bases are a match to TRBD1. This CDR3 is 16 amino acids long. Losses at the gene ends were 6 bases for V and 2 bases for J; bases not matched to a gene: 10. Germline loops: CDR1 SNHLY, CDR2 FYNNEI. CDR3 nucleotides: TGTGCCAGCAGACCCGGGACAGGGAGGGGACAAGAGACCCAGTACTTC. This codes for CASRPGTGRGQETQYF.

At least ten counts were recorded for this clonotype. The chain links TRBV5-6 to TRBJ2-1, with D possibly TRBD2 on 6 matching bases. The CDR3 sequence is 15 residues long. The V gene's germline CDR1 is SGHDT and CDR2 YYEEEE. The ends were cut back, 2 bases at V and 1 base at J, with 10 bases in the middle. The CDR3 protein is CASSLWRESYNEQFF. The CDR3 DNA is TGTGCCAGCAGCTTATGGCGGGAATCCTACAATGAGCAGTTCTTC.

This clonotype was found many times. The rearrangement links TRBV6-6 to TRBJ2-3, with D possibly matching TRBD2 (6 bases). Trimming shortened V by 3 bases and J by 3 bases, and 7 bases separated the two germline ends. In germline, CDR1 is MNHNY, CDR2 SVGAGI (reference sequence). This CDR3 is 13 amino acids long. CDR3 amino acids: CASSYLATDTQYF. The CDR3 nucleotides read TGTGCCAGCAGTTATCTAGCGACAGATACGCAGTATTTT.

This clonotype has a count of ten or more. V and J are TRBV24-1 and TRBJ2-3; TRBD1 matches 8 bases. The CDR3 is 14 amino acids. With V trimmed by 4 bases and J by 7 bases, 6 bases remained unmatched. Germline assignment: CDR1 KGHDR and CDR2 SFDVKD. CDR3 residues: CATSESRGRNTQYF. The CDR3 region has the DNA TGTGCCACCAGTGAGTCCAGGGGGCGTAATACGCAGTATTTT.

This clonotype was found many times. The CDR3 end shows no conserved phenylalanine or tryptophan, and so a read error is likely. No DNA is shown, since the ends of the CDR3 on it are uncertain; the CDR3 is the one TCRdb lists. The gene calls are TRBV7-9 and TRBJ2-7; the table's D call TRBD1 went unverified against the DNA. The length of the CDR3 is 10 amino acids, counting both ends. Per germline, CDR1 SEHNR and CDR2 FQNEAQ (reference sequence). The CDR3 here is CASSPQTGQD.

With respect to this clonotype: The junction and the germline gene differ at one end; a read error may be behind it. This chain joins TRBV10-3 and TRBJ2-4; 9 bases match TRBD2. CDR3 length: 19 residues. Germline assignment: CDR1 ENHRY and CDR2 SYGVKD. Here the CDR3 reads CAFSSHNRGGLAGPNIQYF. The CDR3 nucleotides are TGTGCCTTCAGTTCCCATAACAGGGGAGGTCTAGCGGGACCAAACATTCAGTACTTC.

This clonotype was counted many times. V usage is TRBV4-3 and J usage is TRBJ2-1; TRBD2 might be the D (5 bases). Germline-derived CDR1 and CDR2 are LGHNA and YSLEER. The CDR3 extends over 13 amino acids. Trimming shortened V by 3 bases and J by 6 bases, and 9 bases separated the two germline ends. CDR3 sequence (DNA): TGCGCCAGCAGCCAGGCAAGCGGCAATGAGCAGTTCTTC. Its protein product is CASSQASGNEQFF.

In its sample, this clonotype was seen many times. V and J are TRBV6-2 or TRBV6-3 and TRBJ2-1, with D possibly matching TRBD2 (6 bases). V was pared by 7 bases and J by 8 bases, with 21 bases between. CDR1 and CDR2 (germline): MNHEY, SVGEGT. The CDR3 consists of 15 residues. CDR3 protein: CASIIGGGRRDEQFF. CDR3 sequence (DNA): TGTGCCAGCATTATCGGGGGAGGACGAAGAGATGAGCAGTTCTTC.